The 31 T cell receptor beta chains listed next were all sequenced from one sample in a study of PD-L1 blockade in urothelial cancer. The time point denotes: peripheral blood 6 weeks after treatment start. The repertoire was sequenced with immunoSEQ multiplex PCR; TCRdb's copy has only in-frame clones and lacks some. The top ten clones hold around 0.94% of a sample with roughly 76,000 clones, under 95% of them seen once. Sample: PBMCs, taken around atezolizumab (anti-PD-L1) treatment. These receptors were collected from a woman of 80 years or more with urothelial cancer.

This chain's CDR3 is CAISESPLTGEEEKLFF. The CDR3 coding sequence is TGTGCCATCAGTGAGTCGCCTCTCACGGGGGAGGAAGAAAAACTGTTTTTT. The chain carries TRBV10-3 and TRBJ1-4; D possibly corresponds to TRBD1 (5 bases). The CDR3 spans 17 residues. Trimming left V 0 bases short and J 8 bases short, with 19 bases between. From germline, CDR1 is ENHRY and CDR2 SYGVKD.

The CDR3: CASSLTRERGYTF. CDR3 nucleotides: TGTGCCAGCAGTTTAACCCGCGAGCGCGGCTACACCTTC. This rearrangement joins TRBV27 to TRBJ1-2, with D uncertain. Germline V lookup: CDR1 MNHEY, CDR2 SMNVEV (reference sequence). V lost 2 bases, J lost 8 bases, and 12 bases lay in between. The CDR3 length is 13 residues.

This chain connects TRBV5-6 to TRBJ2-1; 7 bases line up with TRBD1. CDR3 length: 15 amino acids. The trim removed 1 base at V and 2 bases at J, leaving 3 bases unmatched. CDR1 SGHDT and CDR2 YYEEEE come from the germline V gene. The CDR3 loop reads CASSLFRGTYNEQFF. The DNA for the CDR3 is TGTGCCAGCAGCTTGTTCAGGGGGACCTACAATGAGCAGTTCTTC.

The CDR3 here is CASRGLGEKLFF. In DNA form, the CDR3 reads TGTGCCAGCCGGGGTTTAGGGGAAAAACTGTTTTTT. This chain joins TRBV28 and TRBJ1-4; D call uncertain. Per the germline V gene, CDR1 is MDHEN and CDR2 is SYDVKM. Trimming took off 8 bases at V and 8 bases at J, with 12 bases between the two ends. The CDR3 is 12 residues long. The whole variable domain, remainder taken from reference TRBV28 and TRBJ1-4, is DVKVTQSSRYLVKRTGEKVFLECVQDMDHENMFWYRQDPGLGLRLIYFSYDVKMKEKGDIPEGYSVSREKKERFSLILESASTNQTSMYLCASRGLGEKLFFGSGTQLSVL.

The chain employs TRBV5-4 and TRBJ2-3, with TRBD2 identical over 13 bases. This CDR3 has 16 amino acids. Trimming cost V 1 base and J 4 bases; bases outside gene matches: 3. Germline CDR1 SGHNT, CDR2 YYREEE (reference sequence). CDR3 nucleotides: TGTGCCAGCAGCTTGACTAGCGGGAGGGCGCCAGATACGCAGTATTTT. It specifies CASSLTSGRAPDTQYF.

The chain uses TRBV7-3 and TRBJ2-5; weak D call: TRBD2 (6 bases). Per the germline V gene, CDR1 is SGHTA and CDR2 is FQGTGA. The ends were cut back, 3 bases at V and 2 bases at J, with 7 bases in the middle. The CDR3 is made up of 13 amino acids. The CDR3 DNA sequence: TGTGCCAGCAGCTTTGCGGGGCAAGAGACCCAGTACTTC. It codes for CASSFAGQETQYF.

The gene calls are TRBV5-1 and TRBJ1-4, with D possibly matching TRBD1 (5 bases). This CDR3 contains 12 residues. V shed 0 bases and J shed 17 bases, with 14 bases lying between them. Germline CDR1 reads SGHRS; CDR2 reads YFSETQ. The CDR3 loop is CASSLAGEAFFF. CDR3 coding DNA: TGCGCCAGCAGCTTGGCGGGGGAGGCCTTTTTTTTT.

DNA of the CDR3: TGTGCCAGCAGCTTAGCGCCCGGACTAGCGAGGGCTTCCTACAATGAGCAGTTCTTC. Amino acid sequence: CASSLAPGLARASYNEQFF. The chain couples TRBV11-2 to TRBJ2-1; 9 bases match TRBD2. This CDR3 region has 19 residues. The J segment lost 1 base and the V segment lost 1 base, leaving 11 bases of the junction unmatched. Germline V lookup: CDR1 SGHAT, CDR2 FQNNGV.

This CDR3 is CASSGPDQGDQPQHF. CDR3 bases: TGTGCCAGCAGTGGGCCAGACCAGGGGGACCAGCCCCAGCATTTT. This chain uses TRBV6-6 with TRBJ1-5; 7 nucleotides match TRBD1. Unmatched junction bases numbered 11, after V lost 5 bases and J lost 7 bases. This CDR3 comprises 15 residues. CDR1 and CDR2 (germline): MNHNY, SVGAGI (reference sequence).

The gene calls are TRBV19 and TRBJ1-5; 8 bases match TRBD1. This CDR3 contains 15 residues. The trim removed 5 bases at V and 0 bases at J, leaving 3 bases unmatched. CDR1 LNHDA and CDR2 SQIVND come from the germline V gene (reference sequence). CDR3 protein: CASSRQGSSNQPQHF. In DNA, the CDR3 is TGTGCCAGTAGTCGACAGGGGAGTAGCAATCAGCCCCAGCATTTT.

The CDR3 reads CASSLASRASSGANVLTF. The CDR3 nucleotides are TGTGCCAGCAGCTTGGCTTCCAGGGCCAGCTCTGGGGCCAACGTCCTGACTTTC. This sequence joins TRBV5-4 and TRBJ2-6, with D possibly being TRBD1 (5 bases). Trimming removed 0 bases at V and 0 bases at J, with 13 bases between. Germline V gives CDR1 SGHNT, CDR2 YYREEE (reference sequence). The CDR3 runs to 18 residues.

The CDR3 sequence: CASCPGSAGLAVYEQYF. The CDR3 coding sequence is TGTGCCAGCTGTCCCGGGTCGGCGGGACTAGCGGTTTACGAGCAGTACTTC. This sequence joins TRBV28 and TRBJ2-7, with 11 bases fitting TRBD2. The CDR3 covers 17 residues. The germline V gene encodes CDR1 MDHEN and CDR2 SYDVKM. With 8 bases clipped from V and 4 bases from J, the junction kept 16 bases outside the gene matches.

The chain links TRBV7-9 to TRBJ1-4; 9 bases agree with TRBD1. Germline trimming cut 4 bases from V and 8 bases from J; bases unmatched to any gene: 5. This CDR3 is built from 14 residues. Germline CDR1 reads SEHNR; CDR2 reads FQNEAQ (reference sequence). The CDR3 spells CASSSTGGGEKLFF. CDR3 in DNA: TGTGCCAGCAGCTCTACAGGGGGCGGGGAAAAACTGTTTTTT.

In its sample, this clone was seen a few times. The V and J genes are TRBV20-1 and TRBJ1-1, with a possible D match to TRBD1 (5 bases). The CDR3 totals 11 residues. V gave up 6 bases and J gave up 11 bases, with 16 bases separating them. Germline loops: CDR1 DFQATT, CDR2 SNEGSKA (reference sequence). The CDR3 protein is CSAIRQSLAFF. The CDR3 nucleotides read TGCAGTGCAATTCGACAGTCCCTCGCTTTCTTT.

The genes are TRBV7-8 and TRBJ1-2; D unclear. Trimming removed 5 bases from V and 3 bases from J, with 16 bases in between. This CDR3 contains 15 residues. Germline-derived CDR1 and CDR2 are SGHVS and FQNEAQ. DNA for the CDR3: TGTGCCAGCAGCCCGCCGGGATTTAGACACTATGGCTACACCTTC. The encoded protein is CASSPPGFRHYGYTF.

The gene calls are TRBV28 and TRBJ2-4; D is perhaps TRBD1 (5 bases). CDR3 length: 16 residues. V was trimmed by 1 base and J by 5 bases, leaving 15 bases between them. Per germline, CDR1 MDHEN and CDR2 SYDVKM. DNA of the CDR3: TGTGCCAGCAGTTTATTAGGGGCCGCCGAGGAAAACATTCAGTACTTC. It yields the protein CASSLLGAAEENIQYF.

CDR3 DNA sequence: TGTGCCAGCAGCTCAACCGGGACAACGAACACCGGGGAGCTGTTTTTT. Amino acid sequence: CASSSTGTTNTGELFF. This chain connects TRBV11-2 to TRBJ2-2, with D possibly TRBD1 on 6 matching bases. Germline loops: CDR1 SGHAT, CDR2 FQNNGV. The CDR3 is made up of 16 amino acids. The V gene lost 4 bases and the J gene lost 0 bases, with 12 bases spanning the gap. Variable domain in full (rest from reference TRBV11-2 and TRBJ2-2): EAGVAQSPRYKIIEKRQSVAFWCNPISGHATLYWYQQILGQGPKLLIQFQNNGVVDDSQLPKDRFSAERLKGVDSTLKIQPAKLEDSAVYLCASSSTGTTNTGELFFGEGSRLTVL.

The genes are TRBV10-3 and TRBJ1-2, with 9 positions matching TRBD1. V dropped 3 bases and J dropped 8; count of bases not matched to a gene: 10. Per germline, CDR1 ENHRY and CDR2 SYGVKD. The CDR3 length is 15 residues. CDR3 loop: CAISEQTTGGRGYTF. The CDR3 nucleotides are TGTGCCATCAGTGAACAGACCACAGGGGGCAGGGGCTACACCTTC.

The V and J genes are TRBV6-1 and TRBJ1-2; 8 bases fit TRBD1. The CDR3 extends over 15 amino acids. Looked up from germline, CDR1 is MNHNS and CDR2 is SASEGT. V lost 5 bases and J lost 3; bases outside the gene matches: 8. The CDR3 region is CASSLTMTGDYGYTF. The CDR3 coding sequence is TGTGCCAGCAGTTTGACCATGACAGGGGACTATGGCTACACCTTC.

The rearrangement links TRBV6-5 to TRBJ1-1; perhaps TRBD1 as D (5 bases). V lost 6 bases and J lost 0, with 11 bases in between. From germline, CDR1 is MNHEY and CDR2 SVGAGI. This CDR3 spans 14 amino acids. The CDR3 DNA reads as TGTGCCAGCAGGATGGACATCCTGAACACTGAAGCTTTCTTT. Amino acid sequence: CASRMDILNTEAFF.

This clone was detected once. V and J are TRBV4-1 and TRBJ1-1, with TRBD1 matching over 8 bases. This CDR3 spans 13 amino acids. The V gene end was trimmed by 4 bases and the J gene end by 4 bases; junction bases not matched to a gene: 2. Germline assignment: CDR1 MGHRA and CDR2 YSYEKL. Here the CDR3 DNA reads TGCGCCAGCAGCCGGACAGGGCCCACTGAAGCTTTCTTT. Translated: CASSRTGPTEAFF.

The gene calls are TRBV11-1 and TRBJ2-1; a weak D match, TRBD2 (7 bases). The CDR3 is 16 amino acids. Trimming left V 2 bases short and J 5 bases short, with 16 bases between. Germline V gene lookup returns CDR1 SGHAT and CDR2 FQDESV (reference sequence). In DNA form, the CDR3 reads TGTGCCAGCAGCTTAAGGGGGGGACTCGGGCACAATGAGCAGTTCTTC. As protein: CASSLRGGLGHNEQFF.

This chain links TRBV19 with TRBJ2-5; 12 positions match TRBD2. The CDR3 runs to 16 residues. Unmatched junction bases numbered 4, after V lost 1 base and J lost 4 bases. Germline V CDR1 and CDR2: LNHDA, SQIVND (reference sequence). This chain's CDR3 is CASSIGGTSGLETQYF. The DNA of the CDR3 is TGTGCCAGTAGTATAGGCGGGACTAGCGGGTTAGAGACCCAGTACTTC.

The genes are TRBV7-9 and TRBJ2-2; TRBD1 is a possible D gene (6 bases). CDR3 length: 14 amino acids. Germline V lookup: CDR1 SEHNR, CDR2 FQNEAQ (reference sequence). V gave up 7 bases and J gave up 6 bases, with 15 bases separating them. The DNA for the CDR3 is TGTGCCAGCACGGAGGACAGCAGCCCCGGGGAGCTGTTTTTT. Its translation is CASTEDSSPGELFF.

This chain joins TRBV7-2 and TRBJ2-7; maybe TRBD2 (6 bases). Germline values: CDR1 SGHTA, CDR2 FQGNSA. V was cut by 6 bases and J by 3 bases, with 12 bases left in between. This CDR3 spans 13 amino acids. The CDR3 spells CASRQTSSYEQYF. In DNA form, the CDR3 reads TGTGCCAGCAGACAAACTAGCAGCTACGAGCAGTACTTC.

V is TRBV27 and J is TRBJ1-1; D perhaps matches TRBD1 (6 bases). The CDR3 has 18 amino acids. Germline CDR1 is MNHEY and CDR2 is SMNVEV (reference sequence). Trimming pared 3 bases from V and 3 bases from J, leaving 23 bases between. CDR3 sequence (DNA): TGTGCCAGCAGTTTGTTTTTTTCCGGGCGGGGGCGCTACACTGAAGCTTTCTTT. This sequence encodes CASSLFFSGRGRYTEAFF.

V usage is TRBV7-3 and J usage is TRBJ2-1; 11 bases fit TRBD2. The CDR3 is 16 amino acids. V lost 0 bases and J lost 7; bases outside the gene matches: 5. The V gene's germline CDR1 is SGHTA and CDR2 FQGTGA. The CDR3 region is CASSLTSGRGRNEQFF. In DNA, the CDR3 is TGTGCCAGCAGCTTAACTAGCGGGAGGGGCAGGAATGAGCAGTTCTTC. The entire variable domain, with the rest obtained from reference TRBV7-3 and TRBJ2-1, is as follows: GAGVSQTPSNKVTEKGKYVELRCDPISGHTALYWYRQSLGQGPEFLIYFQGTGAADDSGLPNDRFFAVRPEGSVSTLKIQRTERGDSAVYLCASSLTSGRGRNEQFFGPGTRLTVL.

The J gene is TRBJ2-7, the V gene TRBV28; no definite D call. Germline-derived CDR1 and CDR2 are MDHEN and SYDVKM. CDR3 length equals 13 residues. The ends were cut back, 2 bases at V and 3 bases at J, with 8 bases in the middle. In DNA, the CDR3 is TGTGCCAGCAGTTTAGGCAGGTTCTACGAGCAGTACTTC. It yields the protein CASSLGRFYEQYF. The complete variable domain, with remaining parts taken from reference TRBV28 and TRBJ2-7, reads DVKVTQSSRYLVKRTGEKVFLECVQDMDHENMFWYRQDPGLGLRLIYFSYDVKMKEKGDIPEGYSVSREKKERFSLILESASTNQTSMYLCASSLGRFYEQYFGPGTRLTVT.

This chain links TRBV7-9 with TRBJ2-1; 10 positions agree with TRBD2. The germline gives CDR1 SEHNR, CDR2 FQNEAQ (reference sequence). This CDR3 has 18 amino acids. J lost 9 bases, V lost 6 bases, and 20 bases had no gene match. CDR3 bases: TGTGCCAGCAGTCAAGGGCTAGCGGGAGAGAGGGGGGGGGTTGAGCAGTTCTTC. It translates to CASSQGLAGERGGVEQFF.

Here the CDR3 reads CASTGPGGWGNQPQHF. As DNA, the CDR3 is TGTGCCAGCACGGGGCCAGGGGGCTGGGGCAATCAGCCCCAGCATTTT. The chain uses TRBV28 and TRBJ1-5; 8 positions agree with TRBD1. Germline trimming cut 7 bases from V and 2 bases from J; bases unmatched to any gene: 10. From germline, CDR1 is MDHEN and CDR2 SYDVKM. The CDR3 runs to 16 residues.

The J gene is TRBJ2-1, the V gene TRBV10-1; D is perhaps TRBD2 (6 bases). V was trimmed by 4 bases and J by 10 bases, leaving 20 bases between them. Germline CDR1 is WNHNN and CDR2 is SYGVQD (reference sequence). The CDR3 has 15 residues. The CDR3 region has the DNA TGCGCCAGCAGTGTCGACGGGACTTCTCTAGGGGAGCAGTTCTTC. This sequence encodes CASSVDGTSLGEQFF.